This TCR beta chain was sequenced during a study of shared clonotypes between healthy human individuals. Notes on the study in general: It was observed that 5% to 6.5% of naive CD4 clonotypes were shared across several donors. It was anticipated that sequencing depth would influence how many clonotypes donors shared. Rarefaction showed that sequencing of sorted subsets was incomplete (despite large depth).

Assay: immunoSEQ multiplex PCR; the TCRdb copy retains only in-frame clones and omits some. The sample includes 2 million to 2.5 million clones, around 90% of them seen just once. The V end lost 2 bases, the J end lost 9 bases, and 25 bases lay between the germline ends. Germline-derived CDR1 and CDR2 are KGHSH and LQKENI. The CDR3 covers 17 residues. As concerns this clone: As yet, its antigen is unknown.

This chain joins TRBV18 and TRBJ1-2, with D tentatively TRBD1 (6 bases). Sequenced input: naive CD4+ T cells from PBMCs. Noted subset: CD45RA+ positively selected. The sequence derives from a man younger than 35 in good health. Some clones in this sample may be carry-over from other donors' samples. The CDR3 sequence: CASSPLNPSGGGQRYTF. The CDR3 DNA reads TGTGCCAGCTCACCATTAAACCCGTCGGGGGGCGGCCAGCGCTACACCTTC.